This T cell receptor beta chain was captured by sequencing in a study of human T cells and chemical hapten exposure. Overall study: Diphenylcyclopropenone was administered weekly to the scalp of patients throughout the roughly 25-week study.

V was pared by 0 bases and J by 2 bases, with 7 bases between. Germline V lookup: CDR1 SGHRS, CDR2 YFSETQ. The length of the CDR3 is 14 residues. TCRdb ran MiXCR on the RACE reads and lists one entry per CDR3 protein. The table shows about 80,000 distinct CDR3 sequences, with about 7.5% occurring only once. Time point here: patch test 1, 2 weeks after DPC sensitization. Specified treatment: therapeutic diphenylcyclopropenone sensitization with weekly scalp DPC. This clonotype showed up many times. The TCR originated in a young woman with alopecia areata. Some clones in this sample may be carry-over from other donors' samples. The starting material was whole blood, obtained in connection with sensitization to the hapten diphenylcyclopropenone (DPC). V is TRBV5-1 and J is TRBJ2-3; D unresolved. For the CDR3, the DNA is TGCGCCAGCAGCTTGGGGACGCACACAGATACGCAGTATTTT. It encodes CASSLGTHTDTQYF.